This TCR beta chain was obtained from a study of CD8 T cells in Susac syndrome. Across the whole study: Sequencing included Susac syndrome patients, roughly 6 of them with active disease and about 8 in remission.

The T cells that were sequenced for TCR beta were CD8+ and CD4+ cells from blood. Random hexamers primed reverse transcription of about 0.5 to 1 ug RNA. TCRdb re-analysed the immunoSEQ multiplex PCR reads in MiXCR, keeping a single row per CDR3 protein. Found here are approximately 100,000 distinct CDR3 sequences, less than 95% of them singletons; the top ten hold 0.4% to 0.5%. The sample was CD8+ T cells from PBMCs. The receptor comes from a human donor with Susac syndrome.

The CDR3 reads CASSLYMPPKNSPLHF. The CDR3 nucleotides read TGTGCCAGCAGCTTATATATGCCACCCAAGAATTCACCCCTCCACTTT. The V gene is TRBV7-6, the J gene TRBJ1-6; D is uncertain. The CDR3 loop spans 16 amino acids. The ends were cut back, 2 bases at V and 7 bases at J, with 15 bases in the middle. Germline V CDR1 and CDR2: SGHVS, FNYEAQ.